This entry lists 20 T cell receptor beta chains sequenced from one sample in a study of T cell repertoires in cytomegalovirus infection. TCRdb re-called the reads through MiXCR, storing one row per CDR3 protein. The sample lists roughly 250,000 distinct CDR3 sequences, 10% to 15% occurring once. The sequenced sample was PBMCs. All receptors come from a human donor in good health (CMV status not recorded). Some clones in this sample may be carry-over from other donors' samples.

This clonotype was detected ten times or more. The chain is built from TRBV28 and TRBJ2-1; weak D call: TRBD1 (5 bases). The CDR3 is made up of 16 amino acids. CDR1 is MDHEN and CDR2 is SYDVKM in the germline V gene. V shed 6 bases and J shed 0 bases, with 15 bases lying between them. CDR3 DNA sequence: TGTGCCAGCAGCTCTTACAGGATGAGCTCCTACAATGAGCAGTTCTTC. Translated: CASSSYRMSSYNEQFF.

This clonotype showed up many times. The chain uses TRBV20-1 and TRBJ2-5; no firm D call. Germline V gene data show CDR1 as DFQATT and CDR2 as SNEGSKA (reference sequence). V was shortened by 7 bases and J by 5 bases, with 11 bases between the two germline ends. The CDR3 length is 11 residues. The DNA of the CDR3 is TGCAGTGGCGATAGGTCTGAGACCCAGTACTTC. Amino acid sequence: CSGDRSETQYF.

There are many counts of this clonotype. V and J are TRBV7-9 and TRBJ2-1; TRBD2 agrees at 10 bases. CDR1 and CDR2 (germline): SEHNR, FQNEAQ (reference sequence). The ends lost 5 bases at V and 2 bases at J; junction bases unmatched: 3. The CDR3 is 15 amino acids. This chain's CDR3 is CASSPSGSAYNEQFF. CDR3 sequence (DNA): TGTGCCAGCAGCCCTAGCGGGAGTGCCTACAATGAGCAGTTCTTC.

This clonotype was recorded many times. V is TRBV7-2 and J is TRBJ2-1; the match to TRBD1 covers 10 bases. J gave up 1 base and V 2 bases, and 11 bases lay outside the gene matches. The CDR3 has 19 residues. From germline, CDR1 is SGHTA and CDR2 FQGNSA. The CDR3 sequence: CASSLMWDRGPSSYNEQFF. Written as DNA, the CDR3 is TGTGCCAGCAGCTTAATGTGGGACAGGGGCCCTTCTTCCTACAATGAGCAGTTCTTC. The full variable domain, its missing parts supplied by reference TRBV7-2 and TRBJ2-1, is GAGVSQSPSNKVTEKGKDVELRCDPISGHTALYWYRQSLGQGLEFLIYFQGNSAPDKSGLPSDRFSAERTGGSVSTLTIQRTQQEDSAVYLCASSLMWDRGPSSYNEQFFGPGTRLTVL.

Many counts were recorded for this clonotype. This chain links TRBV7-2 with TRBJ2-5, with TRBD2 matching 13 bases. V lost 5 bases to trimming and J lost 5 bases; unmatched junction nucleotides: 8. The germline CDR1 and CDR2 sequences are SGHTA and FQGNSA. The CDR3 covers 16 residues. The CDR3 spells CASSPRTSGSMETQYF. The CDR3 nucleotides read TGTGCCAGCAGCCCCCGGACTAGCGGGAGTATGGAGACCCAGTACTTC.

The rearrangement links TRBV28 to TRBJ2-4, with 9 nucleotides matching TRBD1. V was pared by 7 bases and J by 0 bases, with 4 bases of the junction left unmatched. CDR1 and CDR2 from the germline V gene are MDHEN and SYDVKM. This CDR3 comprises 15 residues. The CDR3 loop reads CASIQGAGAKNIQYF. The CDR3 nucleotides are TGTGCCAGCATACAGGGGGCAGGAGCCAAAAACATTCAGTACTTC.

This clonotype was observed a handful of times. The V call is TRBV27, the J call TRBJ2-2, with D tentatively TRBD1 or TRBD2 (5 bases each). The CDR3 contains 15 residues. The V gene's germline CDR1 is MNHEY and CDR2 SMNVEV (reference sequence). With 5 bases removed from V and 6 bases from J, the gap between germline ends came to 16 bases. Written as DNA, the CDR3 is TGTGCCAGCAGTAGAACCGGGACGACCCCCGGGGAGCTGTTTTTT. Translating it yields CASSRTGTTPGELFF.

This chain connects TRBV7-9 to TRBJ2-1; D uncertain. Germline V gene sequence: CDR1 SEHNR, CDR2 FQNEAQ (reference sequence). V was cut by 1 base and J by 7 bases, with 17 bases left in between. There are 16 residues in the CDR3. CDR3 loop: CASSLGLISTENEQFF. CDR3 in DNA: TGTGCCAGCAGCTTAGGTCTGATCTCTACCGAGAATGAGCAGTTCTTC. Supplemented by reference TRBV7-9 and TRBJ2-1, the full variable domain reads DTGVSQNPRHKITKRGQNVTFRCDPISEHNRLYWYRQTLGQGPEFLTYFQNEAQLEKSRLLSDRFSAERPKGSFSTLEIQRTEQGDSAMYLCASSLGLISTENEQFFGPGTRLTVL.

This clonotype was detected once. It may be a read error: a sequence one base away is much more abundant. The chain links TRBV6-2 or TRBV6-3 to TRBJ2-2; 10 bases match TRBD2. CDR1 is MNHEY and CDR2 is SVGEGT in the germline V gene. CDR3 size: 19 residues. CDR3 protein: CASTTLGLAVLKDTEELFF. The CDR3 DNA reads as TGTGCCAGCACCACCCTCGGACTAGCGGTCCTAAAGGACACCGAGGAGCTGTTTTTT.

This clonotype has just a few counts. The chain links TRBV15 to TRBJ1-5; 8 nucleotides match TRBD1. J gave up 7 bases and V 5 bases, and 13 bases lay outside the gene matches. The germline V gene encodes CDR1 LNHNV and CDR2 YYDKDF (reference sequence). The CDR3 has 16 residues. CDR3 in amino acids: CATSERLTGVGQPQHF. CDR3 nucleotides: TGTGCCACCAGCGAAAGATTGACAGGGGTCGGACAGCCCCAGCATTTT.

This clonotype came up many times. The chain employs TRBV5-6 and TRBJ1-6; D perhaps matches TRBD1 (5 bases). Germline lookup yields CDR1 SGHDT and CDR2 YYEEEE. The CDR3 runs to 15 residues. The V end was cut by 4 bases, the J end by 7 bases, with 15 bases between. CDR3 region: CASSLGTAQNSPLHF. Here the CDR3 DNA reads TGTGCCAGCAGCCTTGGGACCGCCCAGAATTCACCCCTCCACTTT. Based on the CDR3 plus reference TRBV5-6 and TRBJ1-6, the full variable domain is DAGVTQSPTHLIKTRGQQVTLRCSPKSGHDTVSWYQQALGQGPQFIFQYYEEEERQRGNFPDRFSGHQFPNYSSELNVNALLLGDSALYLCASSLGTAQNSPLHFGNGTRLTVT.

This clonotype appeared many times. This chain joins TRBV12-3 or TRBV12-4 and TRBJ2-1; D is undetermined. Trimming cost V 6 bases and J 8 bases, with 8 bases left between them. CDR3 length equals 11 residues. The CDR3 nucleotides are TGTGCCAGCAGGTCTTGGTATGAGCAGTTCTTC. Amino acids: CASRSWYEQFF.

Only a few counts were recorded for this clonotype. The chain recombines TRBV27 with TRBJ2-5, with TRBD2 as a possible D gene (5 bases). Trimming left V 4 bases short and J 5 bases short, with 11 bases between. The CDR3 sequence is 13 residues long. In germline, CDR1 is MNHEY, CDR2 SMNVEV (reference sequence). CDR3 DNA: TGTGCCAGCAGTTCCGGGATTCGGGAGACCCAGTACTTC. This translates into CASSSGIRETQYF.

This clonotype was found many times. DNA for the CDR3: TGTGCCAAAGGACGTCGGCCCCAGCATTTT. Residues: CAKGRRPQHF. V usage is TRBV10-3 and J usage is TRBJ1-5; D remains unclear. Germline values: CDR1 ENHRY, CDR2 SYGVKD. The length of the CDR3 is 10 residues. The V and J ends lost 10 bases and 9 bases respectively, with 10 bases between them.

This clonotype was counted at least ten times. This sequence joins TRBV7-6 and TRBJ2-7, with no clear D. The CDR3 covers 16 residues. Trimming took off 5 bases at V and 0 bases at J, with 17 bases between the two ends. Germline assignment: CDR1 SGHVS and CDR2 FNYEAQ. The CDR3 DNA reads TGTGCCAGCAGCCCTTCCAACTCTCTTAGCTCCTACGAGCAGTACTTC. As protein: CASSPSNSLSSYEQYF.

The chain is built from TRBV4-3 and TRBJ1-5, with D perhaps matching TRBD1 (5 bases). The CDR3 covers 16 residues. The V end lost 0 bases, the J end lost 4 bases, and 13 bases lay between the germline ends. CDR1 is LGHNA and CDR2 is YSLEER in the germline V gene. CDR3 nucleotides: TGCGCCAGCAGCCAAGAGTTAGGGGTCGGAAATCAGCCCCAGCATTTT. It translates to CASSQELGVGNQPQHF.

The chain uses TRBV3-1 and TRBJ2-7, with D possibly matching TRBD1 (6 bases). V shed 4 bases and J shed 0 bases, with 13 bases lying between them. The CDR3 covers 15 residues. Germline CDR1 and CDR2: LGHDT and YNNKEL (reference sequence). The CDR3 here is CASSPPDRSSYEQYF. CDR3 nucleotide sequence: TGTGCCAGCAGCCCACCGGACAGATCCTCCTACGAGCAGTACTTC.

This clonotype has more than one count but fewer than ten. This chain joins TRBV27 and TRBJ1-3; no clear D. Trimming pared 3 bases from V and 1 base from J, leaving 13 bases between. CDR1 MNHEY and CDR2 SMNVEV come from the germline V gene (reference sequence). The length of the CDR3 is 16 residues. CDR3 in amino acids: CASSFRQPESGNTIYF. The CDR3 DNA is TGTGCCAGCAGTTTTCGGCAGCCAGAGTCTGGAAACACCATATATTTT.

Many counts were recorded for this clonotype. The chain's CDR3 is CASSLTGTGRNYGYTF. In DNA, the CDR3 is TGTGCCAGCAGTTTGACCGGGACAGGACGAAACTATGGCTACACCTTC. V and J are TRBV27 and TRBJ1-2, with 8 bases matching TRBD1. This CDR3 is built from 16 residues. V gave up 3 bases and J gave up 2 bases; unmatched junction bases: 8. Germline-derived CDR1 and CDR2 are MNHEY and SMNVEV (reference sequence).

This clonotype was seen repeatedly, ten times or more. The chain joins TRBV7-2 to TRBJ1-4; D unclear. The germline V gene has CDR1 SGHTA and CDR2 FQGNSA. The V gene lost 1 base and the J gene lost 0 bases, with 6 bases spanning the gap. There are 15 residues in the CDR3. The CDR3 nucleotides read TGTGCCAGCAGCTTAGTAACAGCAACTAATGAAAAACTGTTTTTT. Translated, it gives CASSLVTATNEKLFF.